This T cell receptor beta chain was captured by sequencing in a study of T cell responses to AZD1222 COVID-19 vaccine. Points on this clone: Its antigen is undetermined.

Study findings and constraints: Reports indicate that nearly half of spike-specific TCRs are directed at unmutated variant regions.

This table comes from immunoSEQ multiplex PCR, and its TCRdb copy is limited to in-frame clones, with some not included. The table includes about 39,000 clones, 80% to 90% detected once. Germline assignment: CDR1 LNHDA and CDR2 SQIVND (reference sequence). The CDR3 is 15 amino acids. V shed 4 bases and J 8 bases; nucleotides not matched to a gene: 7. The sample was peripheral blood, taken 28 days after the second dose of the MenACWY control vaccine. This clonotype originated in an adult who received the MenACWY meningococcal vaccine as a control. The chain uses TRBV19 and TRBJ2-1, with 11 nucleotides matching TRBD2. The CDR3, as DNA: TGTGCCAGTAGTACTAGCGGGGGGCCCTCCCATGAGCAGTTCTTC. Amino acids: CASSTSGGPSHEQFF.